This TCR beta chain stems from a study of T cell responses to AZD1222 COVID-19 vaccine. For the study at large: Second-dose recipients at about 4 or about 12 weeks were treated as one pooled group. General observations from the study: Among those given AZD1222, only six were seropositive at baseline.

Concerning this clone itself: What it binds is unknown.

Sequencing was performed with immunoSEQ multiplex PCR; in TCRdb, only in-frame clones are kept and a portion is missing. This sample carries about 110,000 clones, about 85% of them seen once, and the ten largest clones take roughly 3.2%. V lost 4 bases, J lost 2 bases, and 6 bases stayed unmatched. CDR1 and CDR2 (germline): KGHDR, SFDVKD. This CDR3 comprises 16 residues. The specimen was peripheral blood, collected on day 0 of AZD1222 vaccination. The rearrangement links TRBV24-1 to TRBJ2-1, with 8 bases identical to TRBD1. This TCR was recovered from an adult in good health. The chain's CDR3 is CATSEPTGGTYNEQFF. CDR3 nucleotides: TGTGCCACCAGTGAACCCACAGGGGGTACCTACAATGAGCAGTTCTTC.